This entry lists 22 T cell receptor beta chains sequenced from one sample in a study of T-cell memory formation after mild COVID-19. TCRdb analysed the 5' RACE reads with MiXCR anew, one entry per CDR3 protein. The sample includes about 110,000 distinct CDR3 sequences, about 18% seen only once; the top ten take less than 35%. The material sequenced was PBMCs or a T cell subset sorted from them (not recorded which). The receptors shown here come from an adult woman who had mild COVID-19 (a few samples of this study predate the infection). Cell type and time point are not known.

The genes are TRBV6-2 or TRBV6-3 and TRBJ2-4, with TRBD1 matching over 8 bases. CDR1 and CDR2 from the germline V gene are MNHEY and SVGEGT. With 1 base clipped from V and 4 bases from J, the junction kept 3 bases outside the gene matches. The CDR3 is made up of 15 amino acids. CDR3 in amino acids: CASSYLGQAKNIQYF. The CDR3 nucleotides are TGTGCCAGCAGTTACTTGGGACAGGCAAAAAACATTCAGTACTTC.

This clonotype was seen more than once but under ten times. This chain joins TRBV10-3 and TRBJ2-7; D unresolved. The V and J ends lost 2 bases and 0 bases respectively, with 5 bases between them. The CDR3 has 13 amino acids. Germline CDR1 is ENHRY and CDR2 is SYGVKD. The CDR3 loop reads CAISEPASYEQYF. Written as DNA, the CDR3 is TGTGCCATCAGTGAGCCAGCCTCCTACGAGCAGTACTTC.

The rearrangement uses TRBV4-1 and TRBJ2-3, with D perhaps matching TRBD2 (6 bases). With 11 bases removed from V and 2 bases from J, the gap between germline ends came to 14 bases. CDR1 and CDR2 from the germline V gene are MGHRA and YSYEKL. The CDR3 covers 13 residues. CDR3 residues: CASRDSNTDTQYF. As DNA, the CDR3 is TGCGCCTCCCGGGACTCCAACACAGATACGCAGTATTTT.

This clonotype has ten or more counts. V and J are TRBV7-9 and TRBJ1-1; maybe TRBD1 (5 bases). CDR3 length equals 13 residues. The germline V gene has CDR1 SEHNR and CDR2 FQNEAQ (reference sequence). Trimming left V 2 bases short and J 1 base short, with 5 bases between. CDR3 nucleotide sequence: TGTGCCAGCAGCTTAACAGGGAACACTGAAGCTTTCTTT. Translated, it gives CASSLTGNTEAFF.

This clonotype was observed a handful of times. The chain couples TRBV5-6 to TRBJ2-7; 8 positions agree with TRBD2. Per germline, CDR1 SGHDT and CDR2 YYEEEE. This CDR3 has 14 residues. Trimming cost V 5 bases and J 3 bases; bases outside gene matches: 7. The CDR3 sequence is CASSPGLGFYEQYF. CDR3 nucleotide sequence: TGTGCCAGCAGTCCGGGACTAGGTTTCTACGAGCAGTACTTC.

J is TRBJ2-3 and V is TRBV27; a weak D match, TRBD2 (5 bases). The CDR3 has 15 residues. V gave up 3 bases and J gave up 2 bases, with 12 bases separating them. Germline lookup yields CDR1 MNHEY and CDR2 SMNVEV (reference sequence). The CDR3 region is CASSFYGLFTDTQYF. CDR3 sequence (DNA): TGTGCCAGCAGTTTCTACGGACTGTTCACAGATACGCAGTATTTT.

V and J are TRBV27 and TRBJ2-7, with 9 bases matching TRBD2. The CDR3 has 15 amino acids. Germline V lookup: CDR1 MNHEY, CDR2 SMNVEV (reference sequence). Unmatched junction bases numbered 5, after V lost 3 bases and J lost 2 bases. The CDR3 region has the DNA TGTGCCAGCAGTTTGAGGCTAGCGGGGCCCTACGAGCAGTACTTC. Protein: CASSLRLAGPYEQYF.

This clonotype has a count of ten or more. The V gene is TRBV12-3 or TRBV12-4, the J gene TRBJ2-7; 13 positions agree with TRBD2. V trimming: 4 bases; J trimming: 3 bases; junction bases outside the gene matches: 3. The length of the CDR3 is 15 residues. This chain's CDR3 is CASSSRLAGGYEQYF. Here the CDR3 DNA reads TGTGCCAGCAGTTCCCGACTAGCGGGGGGCTACGAGCAGTACTTC.

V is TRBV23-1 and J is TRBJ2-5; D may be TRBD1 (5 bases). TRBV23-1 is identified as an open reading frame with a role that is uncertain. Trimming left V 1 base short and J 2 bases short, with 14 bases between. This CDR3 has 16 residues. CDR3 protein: CASSQFRGLHQETQYF. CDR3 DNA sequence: TGCGCCAGCAGTCAATTTAGGGGTCTCCATCAAGAGACCCAGTACTTC.

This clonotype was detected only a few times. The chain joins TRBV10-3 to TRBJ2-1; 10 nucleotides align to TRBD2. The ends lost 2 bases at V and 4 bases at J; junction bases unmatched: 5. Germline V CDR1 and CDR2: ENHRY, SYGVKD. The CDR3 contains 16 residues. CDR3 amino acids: CAISEAASGSYNEQFF. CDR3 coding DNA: TGTGCCATCAGTGAGGCGGCTAGCGGGAGTTACAATGAGCAGTTCTTC.

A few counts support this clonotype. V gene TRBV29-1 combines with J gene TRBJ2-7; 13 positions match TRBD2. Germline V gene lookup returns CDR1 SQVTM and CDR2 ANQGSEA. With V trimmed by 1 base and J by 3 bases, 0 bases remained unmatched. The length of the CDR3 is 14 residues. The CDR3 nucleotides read TGCAGCGTTGAAGGGACTAGCGGGAGCTACGAGCAGTACTTC. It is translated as CSVEGTSGSYEQYF.

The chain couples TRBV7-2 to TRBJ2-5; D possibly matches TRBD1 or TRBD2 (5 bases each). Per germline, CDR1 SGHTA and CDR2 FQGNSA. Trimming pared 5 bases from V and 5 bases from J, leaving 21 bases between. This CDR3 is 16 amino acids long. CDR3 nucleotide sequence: TGTGCCAGCAGCGCCAACGACTGGGGGTTGGAGGAGACCCAGTACTTC. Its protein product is CASSANDWGLEETQYF.

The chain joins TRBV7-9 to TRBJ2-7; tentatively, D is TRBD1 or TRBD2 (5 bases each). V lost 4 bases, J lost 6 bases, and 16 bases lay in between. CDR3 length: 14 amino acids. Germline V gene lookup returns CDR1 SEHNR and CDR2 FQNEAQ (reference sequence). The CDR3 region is CASSYGTNPSEQYF. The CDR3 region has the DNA TGTGCCAGCAGCTACGGGACCAATCCTTCCGAGCAGTACTTC.

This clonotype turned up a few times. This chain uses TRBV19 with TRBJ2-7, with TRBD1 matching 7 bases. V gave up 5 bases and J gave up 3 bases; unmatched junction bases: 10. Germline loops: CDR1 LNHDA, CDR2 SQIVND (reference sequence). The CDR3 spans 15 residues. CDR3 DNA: TGTGCCAGTAGTCTTGGAGGAGACAGGGACTACGAGCAGTACTTC. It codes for CASSLGGDRDYEQYF.

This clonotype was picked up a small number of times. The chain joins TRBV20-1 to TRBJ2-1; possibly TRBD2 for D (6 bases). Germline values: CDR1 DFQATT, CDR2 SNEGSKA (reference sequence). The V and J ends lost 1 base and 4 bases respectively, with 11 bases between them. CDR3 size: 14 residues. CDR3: CSARGASEYNEQFF. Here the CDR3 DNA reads TGCAGTGCTAGAGGGGCTAGCGAGTACAATGAGCAGTTCTTC.

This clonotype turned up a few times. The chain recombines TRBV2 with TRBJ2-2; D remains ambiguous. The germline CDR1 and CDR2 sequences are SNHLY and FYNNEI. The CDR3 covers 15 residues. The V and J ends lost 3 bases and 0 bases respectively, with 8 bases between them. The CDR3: CASSDVPSNTGELFF. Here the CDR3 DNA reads TGTGCCAGCAGTGATGTACCATCGAACACCGGGGAGCTGTTTTTT.

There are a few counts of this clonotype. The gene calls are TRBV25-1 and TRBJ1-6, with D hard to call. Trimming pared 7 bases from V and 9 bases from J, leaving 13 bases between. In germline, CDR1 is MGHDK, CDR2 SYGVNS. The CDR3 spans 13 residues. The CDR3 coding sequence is TGTGCCAGCACGTCGGACGGACCTTCACCCCTCCACTTT. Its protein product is CASTSDGPSPLHF.

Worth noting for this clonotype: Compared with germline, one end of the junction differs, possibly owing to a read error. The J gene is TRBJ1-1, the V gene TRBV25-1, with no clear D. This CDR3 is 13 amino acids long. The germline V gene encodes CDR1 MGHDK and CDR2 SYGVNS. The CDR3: CASSTTRAAETFF. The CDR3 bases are TGTGCCAGCAGTACCACTAGGGCAGCTGAAACTTTCTTT.

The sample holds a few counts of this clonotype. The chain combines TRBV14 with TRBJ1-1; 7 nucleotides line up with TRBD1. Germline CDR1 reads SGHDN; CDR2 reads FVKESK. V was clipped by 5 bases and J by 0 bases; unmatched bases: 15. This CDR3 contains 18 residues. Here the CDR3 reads CASSSQFLNTGVNTEAFF. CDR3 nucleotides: TGTGCCAGCAGCTCCCAGTTCCTCAATACAGGGGTGAACACTGAAGCTTTCTTT. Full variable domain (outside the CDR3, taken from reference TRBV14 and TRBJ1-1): EAGVTQFPSHSVIEKGQTVTLRCDPISGHDNLYWYRRVMGKEIKFLLHFVKESKQDESGMPNNRFLAERTGGTYSTLKVQPAELEDSGVYFCASSSQFLNTGVNTEAFFGQGTRLTVV.

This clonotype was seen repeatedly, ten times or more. CDR3 bases: TGTGCCACCCGTCGGGGGGCGGGAAATGAGCAGTTCTTC. Residues: CATRRGAGNEQFF. V and J are TRBV24-1 and TRBJ2-1; the D gene is possibly TRBD2 (7 bases). Germline assignment: CDR1 KGHDR and CDR2 SFDVKD. This CDR3 has 13 amino acids. V lost 9 bases to trimming and J lost 7 bases, with 15 bases between them.

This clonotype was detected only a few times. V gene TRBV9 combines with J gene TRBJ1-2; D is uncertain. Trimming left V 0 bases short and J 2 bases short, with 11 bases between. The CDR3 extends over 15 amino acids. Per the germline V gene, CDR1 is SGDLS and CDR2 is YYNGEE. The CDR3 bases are TGTGCCAGCAGCGTAGACCCGGGTTTCAACTATGGCTACACCTTC. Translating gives CASSVDPGFNYGYTF.

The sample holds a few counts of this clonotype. The CDR3 spells CATSEQGIGEKLFF. Written as DNA, the CDR3 is TGTGCCACCAGTGAACAGGGGATTGGGGAAAAACTGTTTTTT. The V gene is TRBV24-1, the J gene TRBJ1-4, with TRBD1 matching over 7 bases. The CDR3 runs 14 residues. The ends lost 4 bases at V and 8 bases at J; junction bases unmatched: 6. The germline gives CDR1 KGHDR, CDR2 SFDVKD.